The 27 T cell receptor beta chains below all came from one sample that was sequenced in a study of T cell responses to AZD1222 COVID-19 vaccine (dated by TCRdb to about 2021). This sample's time point label indicates: baseline before first vaccination. Preparation of the library involved the immunoSEQ multiplex PCR assay. TCRdb retrieved this table from immuneACCESS and kept in-frame rearrangements only. Not all clones are present; in checked studies, unresolved V genes account for under half, and no reason is known for the remainder. The sample table contains more than 95,000 clones; only one count was recorded for around nine tenths of them. The ten largest clones represent around a sixth of the sample. The input for sequencing was peripheral blood, taken on day 0 of AZD1222 vaccination. These receptors were obtained from an adult in good health.

The gene calls are TRBV4-2 and TRBJ1-2; D gene uncertain. The V and J ends lost 0 bases and 4 bases respectively, with 12 bases between them. The germline gives CDR1 LGHNA, CDR2 YNFKEQ. The CDR3 runs to 15 residues. The CDR3 region has the DNA TGTGCCAGCAGCCAAGAAAAGGCAGTACCCTATGGCTACACCTTC. Its protein product is CASSQEKAVPYGYTF.

The chain links TRBV6-4 to TRBJ1-1; tentative D call: TRBD1 (5 bases). Germline loops: CDR1 MRHNA, CDR2 SNTAGT. Trimming shortened V by 2 bases and J by 3 bases, and 10 bases separated the two germline ends. The CDR3 is made up of 14 amino acids. The CDR3: CASSDGGGDTEAFF. The CDR3 DNA is TGTGCCAGCAGTGACGGCGGGGGGGACACTGAAGCTTTCTTT.

This chain links TRBV5-4 with TRBJ1-2; D may be TRBD1 (6 bases). The CDR3 totals 13 residues. Per the germline V gene, CDR1 is SGHNT and CDR2 is YYREEE (reference sequence). Trimming shortened V by 4 bases and J by 1 base, and 8 bases separated the two germline ends. The CDR3 bases are TGTGCCAGCAGCCCCAGGGGTAACTATGGCTACACCTTC. Encoded protein: CASSPRGNYGYTF.

This chain uses TRBV25-1 with TRBJ2-1, with D possibly being TRBD1 or TRBD2 (8 bases each). The ends were cut back, 3 bases at V and 0 bases at J, with 15 bases in the middle. There are 17 residues in the CDR3. Germline CDR1 MGHDK, CDR2 SYGVNS. CDR3 loop: CASSDQGAGGSYNEQFF. In DNA form, the CDR3 reads TGTGCCAGCAGTGACCAGGGGGCGGGAGGCTCCTACAATGAGCAGTTCTTC.

The chain joins TRBV7-6 to TRBJ2-2, with D uncertain. The length of the CDR3 is 13 residues. V lost 5 bases and J lost 5, with 9 bases in between. Per the germline V gene, CDR1 is SGHVS and CDR2 is FNYEAQ. CDR3 sequence reads: CASSLKGTGELFF. CDR3 nucleotides: TGTGCCAGCAGCCTCAAAGGGACCGGGGAGCTGTTTTTT.

The chain recombines TRBV5-1 with TRBJ1-2, with D unclear. Germline CDR1 SGHRS, CDR2 YFSETQ. This CDR3 spans 15 amino acids. Trimming cost V 4 bases and J 1 base, with 14 bases left between them. The CDR3 region has the DNA TGCGCCAGCAGCCGTTACTTCACGGATAACTATGGCTACACCTTC. Amino acid sequence: CASSRYFTDNYGYTF.

The chain is built from TRBV5-4 and TRBJ1-2, with D unclear. V lost 1 base to trimming and J lost 1 base, with 8 bases between them. CDR1 and CDR2 from the germline V gene are SGHNT and YYREEE (reference sequence). The CDR3 runs 14 residues. The CDR3 DNA reads TGTGCCAGCAGCTTGAGGTCCTATAACTATGGCTACACCTTC. This gives the protein CASSLRSYNYGYTF.

The chain combines TRBV5-8 with TRBJ1-1; 11 bases match TRBD1. Germline V CDR1 and CDR2: SGHTS, YDEGEE. After removal of 6 bases from V and 4 bases from J, the junction contained 5 bases not matched to a gene. The CDR3 is 14 amino acids. The CDR3 reads CASNRGTGGTEAFF. Written as DNA, the CDR3 is TGTGCCAGCAACCGAGGGACAGGGGGCACTGAAGCTTTCTTT.

The chain combines TRBV5-1 with TRBJ1-1; perhaps TRBD1 as D (6 bases). Trimming pared 6 bases from V and 1 base from J, leaving 13 bases between. The CDR3 loop spans 14 amino acids. Germline lookup yields CDR1 SGHRS and CDR2 YFSETQ. The CDR3 reads CASTPGGQNTEAFF. DNA for the CDR3: TGCGCCAGCACCCCGGGGGGACAGAACACTGAAGCTTTCTTT.

The chain has TRBV5-1 and TRBJ2-7; possible D gene TRBD1, 6 bases. The CDR3 consists of 15 residues. Germline CDR1 is SGHRS and CDR2 is YFSETQ. V was cut by 0 bases and J by 0 bases, with 10 bases left in between. DNA of the CDR3: TGCGCCAGCAGCTTGGCCGGGGACATCTCCTACGAGCAGTACTTC. Translation gives CASSLAGDISYEQYF. The entire variable domain, with the rest obtained from reference TRBV5-1 and TRBJ2-7, is as follows: KAGVTQTPRYLIKTRGQQVTLSCSPISGHRSVSWYQQTPGQGLQFLFEYFSETQRNKGNFPGRFSGRQFSNSRSEMNVSTLELGDSALYLCASSLAGDISYEQYFGPGTRLTVT.

J is TRBJ2-5 and V is TRBV11-3; D unresolved. The CDR3 length is 13 residues. Germline V gene lookup returns CDR1 SGHNT and CDR2 YENEEA. V was pared by 1 base and J by 0 bases, with 3 bases between. The CDR3 DNA follows: TGTGCCAGCAGCTTAGCGGACCAAGAGACCCAGTACTTC. This codes for CASSLADQETQYF. The full variable domain, its missing parts supplied by reference TRBV11-3 and TRBJ2-5, is EAGVVQSPRYKIIEKKQPVAFWCNPISGHNTLYWYLQNLGQGPELLIRYENEEAVDDSQLPKDRFSAERLKGVDSTLKIQPAELGDSAVYLCASSLADQETQYFGPGTRLLVL.

This clone was found once. The chain combines TRBV5-4 with TRBJ2-7, with D possibly being TRBD2 (6 bases). V lost 1 base and J lost 6, with 14 bases in between. CDR3 length: 14 residues. CDR1 is SGHNT, CDR2 YYREEE, per germline (reference sequence). This chain's CDR3 is CASSLSGGLFEQYF. DNA for the CDR3: TGTGCCAGCAGCTTGTCCGGGGGTCTCTTCGAGCAGTACTTC.

This clone showed up just once. This CDR3 is CSVDRTANYGYTF. The CDR3 nucleotides read TGCAGCGTTGATAGGACAGCTAACTATGGCTACACCTTC. The chain is built from TRBV29-1 and TRBJ1-2; tentative D call: TRBD1 (6 bases). Looked up from germline, CDR1 is SQVTM and CDR2 is ANQGSEA. V lost 3 bases and J lost 0, with 8 bases in between. This CDR3 spans 13 amino acids.

This clone showed up just once. The chain's CDR3 is CASSEVGHSGGGPQHF. In nucleotides, the CDR3 is TGTGCCAGCAGTGAAGTTGGACACTCCGGAGGGGGTCCCCAGCATTTT. V and J are TRBV2 and TRBJ1-5; tentative D call: TRBD1 (6 bases). Germline assignment: CDR1 SNHLY and CDR2 FYNNEI. V lost 1 base and J 10 bases, leaving 20 bases between the germline ends. The CDR3 consists of 16 residues. The entire variable domain, with the rest obtained from reference TRBV2 and TRBJ1-5, is as follows: EPEVTQTPSHQVTQMGQEVILRCVPISNHLYFYWYRQILGQKVEFLVSFYNNEISEKSEIFDDQFSVERPDGSNFTLKIRSTKLEDSAMYFCASSEVGHSGGGPQHFGDGTRLSIL.

The chain recombines TRBV12-3 or TRBV12-4 with TRBJ1-3; D uncertain. V shed 5 bases and J shed 2 bases, with 7 bases lying between them. This CDR3 has 13 amino acids. CDR3 nucleotide sequence: TGTGCCAGCAGTACGGGAACTGGAAACACCATATATTTT. Encoded protein: CASSTGTGNTIYF.

This chain joins TRBV28 and TRBJ2-7; 7 nucleotides match TRBD2. Germline V lookup: CDR1 MDHEN, CDR2 SYDVKM. V shed 3 bases, J shed 4 bases, and the junction held 6 bases outside the gene matches. CDR3 length: 14 residues. In DNA form, the CDR3 reads TGTGCCAGCAGTTTTGCGGGAGATTGGTACGAGCAGTACTTC. Translated, it gives CASSFAGDWYEQYF.

This sequence joins TRBV2 and TRBJ2-7; D may be TRBD1 or TRBD2 (5 bases each). Trimming shortened V by 6 bases and J by 3 bases, and 12 bases separated the two germline ends. Germline values: CDR1 SNHLY, CDR2 FYNNEI. CDR3 length equals 13 residues. The CDR3 region has the DNA TGTGCCAGCAGCCGGGACGATTTCTACGAGCAGTACTTC. Translated: CASSRDDFYEQYF.

The J gene is TRBJ1-4, the V gene TRBV29-1; 7 bases align to TRBD1. CDR3 length: 15 amino acids. Looked up from germline, CDR1 is SQVTM and CDR2 is ANQGSEA. V shed 1 base and J 4 bases; nucleotides not matched to a gene: 6. The CDR3 bases are TGCAGCGTTGAAGGGAGACAGGGAGGTAATGAAAAACTGTTTTTT. Its protein is CSVEGRQGGNEKLFF.

The gene calls are TRBV4-1 and TRBJ2-2, with 7 bases that match TRBD1. Germline CDR1 MGHRA, CDR2 YSYEKL. After removal of 1 base from V and 3 bases from J, the junction contained 5 bases not matched to a gene. This CDR3 comprises 16 residues. CDR3 protein: CASSQGQGSDTGELFF. DNA for the CDR3: TGCGCCAGCAGCCAAGGACAGGGTTCGGACACCGGGGAGCTGTTTTTT.

The chain's CDR3 is CASRKWGVSTSTDTQYF. As DNA, the CDR3 is TGTGCCAGTCGTAAGTGGGGGGTTTCCACTAGCACAGATACGCAGTATTTT. The genes are TRBV19 and TRBJ2-3; perhaps TRBD2 as D (6 bases). This CDR3 region has 17 residues. Trimming cost V 8 bases and J 0 bases, with 21 bases left between them. The germline V gene has CDR1 LNHDA and CDR2 SQIVND (reference sequence).

The J gene is TRBJ2-1, the V gene TRBV7-8; tentative D call: TRBD1 (6 bases). V was cut by 5 bases and J by 8 bases, with 19 bases left in between. The CDR3 covers 15 residues. CDR1 and CDR2 (germline): SGHVS, FQNEAQ. The CDR3 sequence is CASSPIHRASDEQFF. The CDR3 DNA reads TGTGCCAGCAGCCCAATCCACAGGGCTTCGGATGAGCAGTTCTTC.

This rearrangement joins TRBV2 to TRBJ1-1; 7 bases match TRBD1. Trimming took 9 bases from V and 0 from J; bases not matched to a gene: 10. From germline, CDR1 is SNHLY and CDR2 FYNNEI. The CDR3 extends over 15 amino acids. The CDR3 region is CARSAGDSMNTEAFF. The CDR3 DNA follows: TGTGCCAGATCAGCCGGGGACAGCATGAACACTGAAGCTTTCTTT.

DNA for the CDR3: TGCAGCGTTGGGGTGGGGGGCCAGGAGACCCAGTACTTC. Protein product: CSVGVGGQETQYF. The V gene is TRBV29-1, the J gene TRBJ2-5; the D call may be TRBD1 or TRBD2 (6 bases each). CDR1 is SQVTM and CDR2 is ANQGSEA in the germline V gene. V gave up 4 bases and J gave up 5 bases, with 14 bases separating them. The CDR3 is 13 residues long.

This chain joins TRBV27 and TRBJ1-2, with D possibly matching TRBD1 (6 bases). Germline values: CDR1 MNHEY, CDR2 SMNVEV (reference sequence). Trimming took off 5 bases at V and 3 bases at J, with 13 bases between the two ends. The CDR3 length is 14 residues. The CDR3 sequence is CASSTSRGDYGYTF. CDR3 nucleotides: TGTGCCAGCAGTACTAGCAGGGGCGACTATGGCTACACCTTC.

This rearrangement joins TRBV15 to TRBJ1-5; no firm D call. In germline, CDR1 is LNHNV, CDR2 YYDKDF (reference sequence). V gave up 0 bases and J gave up 1 base, with 16 bases separating them. This CDR3 spans 18 amino acids. The CDR3 nucleotides read TGTGCCACCAGCAGAGATAGGGCAGAACGCGTGAGCAATCAGCCCCAGCATTTT. Amino acid sequence: CATSRDRAERVSNQPQHF.

CDR3 bases: TGCGCCAGCAGCTTGAGTCCAGGGGGTGATCAGCCCCAGCATTTT. Amino acids: CASSLSPGGDQPQHF. The rearrangement uses TRBV5-1 and TRBJ1-5, with 7 bases fitting TRBD1. Germline CDR1 and CDR2: SGHRS and YFSETQ. This CDR3 region has 15 residues. The junction had 6 bases not matched to a gene; V was cut back by 1 base and J by 5 bases. Together with reference TRBV5-1 and TRBJ1-5, the CDR3 gives the full variable domain: KAGVTQTPRYLIKTRGQQVTLSCSPISGHRSVSWYQQTPGQGLQFLFEYFSETQRNKGNFPGRFSGRQFSNSRSEMNVSTLELGDSALYLCASSLSPGGDQPQHFGDGTRLSIL.

This chain uses TRBV19 with TRBJ1-2; TRBD1 matches 7 bases. Losses at the gene ends were 10 bases for V and 3 bases for J; bases not matched to a gene: 11. From germline, CDR1 is LNHDA and CDR2 SQIVND (reference sequence). This CDR3 region has 14 residues. The CDR3 reads CATTGTGAYYGYTF. CDR3 DNA: TGTGCCACTACCGGAACAGGGGCGTACTATGGCTACACCTTC.